One TCR beta chain is described in this entry. The antigen is unknown. Assay: immunoSEQ multiplex PCR; the TCRdb copy retains only in-frame clones and omits some. The table shows roughly 120,000 clones, with around 90% occurring only once. Germline CDR1 reads SGHVS; CDR2 reads FQNEAQ. Germline trimming cut 7 bases from V and 0 bases from J; bases unmatched to any gene: 5. CDR3 length equals 14 residues. The data stem from a study of T cell responses to AZD1222 COVID-19 vaccine. Regarding the study as a whole: Clonal diversity may have been underestimated in mostly white British donors.

This clonotype was sampled from an adult in good health. The gene calls are TRBV7-8 and TRBJ1-1, with 7 positions matching TRBD1. The sequencing here drew on peripheral blood, taken on day 0 of AZD1222 vaccination. The CDR3 here is CASTGGGMNTEAFF. The CDR3 nucleotides read TGTGCCAGCACAGGGGGAGGGATGAACACTGAAGCTTTCTTT.